This T cell receptor (beta chain) was found in a study of T cell clonotyping in hematopoietic cell transplantation. This CDR3 comprises 18 residues. V dropped 1 base and J dropped 2 bases, with 21 bases sitting between them. The germline V gene encodes CDR1 SGHDN and CDR2 FVKESK. Overall study results and limits: Higher Inverse Simpson Index values in graft donor and pretransplant recipient predicted broader posttransplant TCR diversity. CD4 and CD8 repertoire contributions could not be separated without sorting. After transplant, recipient diversity fell while pathologically expanded clonotypes grew through day 180. At the given depth, recipient repertoires were over 95% de novo clonotypes.

Sequencing used immunoSEQ multiplex PCR; TCRdb keeps in-frame clones, though not all of them. The data contain approximately 11,000 clones, approximately 89% of them singletons. With regard to this clone: Its antigen is undetermined.

This receptor was obtained from a woman aged 50 to 65 in good health. Some clones in this sample may be carry-over from other donors' samples. The V call is TRBV14, the J call TRBJ2-7; the D call may be TRBD1 or TRBD2 (5 bases each). The sequenced material came from peripheral blood mononuclear cells. The CDR3: CASSQGWGRAGSTYEQYF. CDR3 coding DNA: TGTGCCAGCAGCCAAGGGTGGGGACGGGCAGGATCTACCTACGAGCAGTACTTC.